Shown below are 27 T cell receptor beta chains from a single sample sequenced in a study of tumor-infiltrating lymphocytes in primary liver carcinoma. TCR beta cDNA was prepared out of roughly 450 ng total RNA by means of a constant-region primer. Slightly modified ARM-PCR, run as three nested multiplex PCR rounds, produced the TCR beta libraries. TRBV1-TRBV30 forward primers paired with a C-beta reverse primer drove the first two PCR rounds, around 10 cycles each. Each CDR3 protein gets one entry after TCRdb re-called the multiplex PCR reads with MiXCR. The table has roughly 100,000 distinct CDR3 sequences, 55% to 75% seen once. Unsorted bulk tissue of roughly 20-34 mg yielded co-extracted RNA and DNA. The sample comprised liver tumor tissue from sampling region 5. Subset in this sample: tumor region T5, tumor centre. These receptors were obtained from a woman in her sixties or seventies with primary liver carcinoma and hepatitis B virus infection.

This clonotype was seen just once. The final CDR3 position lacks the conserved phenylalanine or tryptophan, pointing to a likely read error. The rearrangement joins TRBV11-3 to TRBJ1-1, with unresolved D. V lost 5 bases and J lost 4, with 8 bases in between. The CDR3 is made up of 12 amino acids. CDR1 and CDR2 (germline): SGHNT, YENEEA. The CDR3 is CASSNRGTEAFL. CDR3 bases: TGTGCCAGCAGCAATCGGGGCACTGAAGCTTTCTTA.

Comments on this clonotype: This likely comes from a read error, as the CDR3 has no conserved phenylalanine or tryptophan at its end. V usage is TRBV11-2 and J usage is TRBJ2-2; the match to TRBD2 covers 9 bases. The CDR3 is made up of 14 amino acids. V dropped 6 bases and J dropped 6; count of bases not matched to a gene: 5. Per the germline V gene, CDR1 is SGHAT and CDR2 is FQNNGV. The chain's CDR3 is CASSRREGSGELFI. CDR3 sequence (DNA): TGTGCCAGCAGTAGGCGGGAGGGGTCCGGGGAGCTGTTTATT.

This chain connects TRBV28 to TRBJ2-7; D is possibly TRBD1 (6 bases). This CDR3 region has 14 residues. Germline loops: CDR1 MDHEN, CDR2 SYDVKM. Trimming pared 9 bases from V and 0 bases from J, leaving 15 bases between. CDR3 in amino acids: CASRRQATSYEQYF. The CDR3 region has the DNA TGTGCCAGTAGAAGACAGGCCACCTCCTACGAGCAGTACTTC.

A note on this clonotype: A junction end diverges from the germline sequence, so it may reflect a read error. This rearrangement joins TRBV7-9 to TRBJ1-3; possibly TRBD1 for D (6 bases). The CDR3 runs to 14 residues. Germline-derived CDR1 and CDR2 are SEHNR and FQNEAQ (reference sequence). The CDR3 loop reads CASSSPRLGDTIYF. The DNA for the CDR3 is TGTGCCAGCAGCTCCCCCAGGCTCGGGGACACCATATATTTC.

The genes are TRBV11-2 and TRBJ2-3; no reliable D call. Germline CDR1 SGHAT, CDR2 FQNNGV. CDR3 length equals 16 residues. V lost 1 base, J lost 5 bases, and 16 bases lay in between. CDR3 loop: CASSLVSNGIRDTQYF. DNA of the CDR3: TGTGCCAGCAGCTTAGTTTCTAACGGAATCAGAGATACGCAGTATTTT.

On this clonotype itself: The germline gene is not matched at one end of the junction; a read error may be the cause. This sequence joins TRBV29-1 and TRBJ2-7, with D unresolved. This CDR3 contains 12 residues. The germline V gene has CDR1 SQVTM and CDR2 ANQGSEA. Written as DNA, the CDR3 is TGCAGTGTTGGCGACATGCCCTACGAGCAGTACTTC. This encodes CSVGDMPYEQYF.

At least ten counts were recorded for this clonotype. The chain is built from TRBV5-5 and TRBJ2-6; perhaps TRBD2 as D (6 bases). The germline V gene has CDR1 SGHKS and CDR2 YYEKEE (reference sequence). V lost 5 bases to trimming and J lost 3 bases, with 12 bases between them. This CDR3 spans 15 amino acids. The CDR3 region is CASSMSGVGANVLTF. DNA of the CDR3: TGTGCCAGCAGTATGTCGGGGGTTGGGGCCAACGTCCTGACTTTC.

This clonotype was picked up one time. Here the CDR3 reads CSDKCQETQYF. For the CDR3, the DNA is TGCAGCGATAAATGCCAAGAGACCCAGTACTTC. The genes are TRBV29-1 and TRBJ2-5; D unresolved. Germline V gene sequence: CDR1 SQVTM, CDR2 ANQGSEA. Deletions cut 7 bases from V and 1 base from J, with 7 bases between. The CDR3 covers 11 residues.

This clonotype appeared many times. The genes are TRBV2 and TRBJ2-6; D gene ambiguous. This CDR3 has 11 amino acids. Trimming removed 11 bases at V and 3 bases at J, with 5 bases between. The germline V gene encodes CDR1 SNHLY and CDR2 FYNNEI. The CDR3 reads CASSGANVLTF. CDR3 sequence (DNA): TGTGCCTCCAGTGGGGCCAACGTCCTGACTTTC.

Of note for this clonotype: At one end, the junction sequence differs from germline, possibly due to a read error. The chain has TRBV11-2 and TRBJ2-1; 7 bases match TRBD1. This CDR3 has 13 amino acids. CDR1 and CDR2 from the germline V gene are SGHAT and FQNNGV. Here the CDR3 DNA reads TGTGCCAACAGCTTGACAGGGTTAGATGAGCAGTTCTTC. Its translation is CANSLTGLDEQFF. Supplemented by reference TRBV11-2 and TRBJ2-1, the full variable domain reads EAGVAQSPRYKIIEKRQSVAFWCNPISGHATLYWYQQILGQGPKLLIQFQNNGVVDDSQLPKDRFSAERLKGVDSTLKIQPAKLEDSAVYLCANSLTGLDEQFFGPGTRLTVL.

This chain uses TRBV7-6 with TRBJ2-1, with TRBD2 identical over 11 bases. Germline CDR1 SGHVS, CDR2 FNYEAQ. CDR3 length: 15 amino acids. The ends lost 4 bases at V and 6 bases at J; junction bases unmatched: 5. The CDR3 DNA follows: TGTGCCAGCAGCTCTTCTAGCGGGAGGAGCAATGAGCAGTTCTTC. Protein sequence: CASSSSSGRSNEQFF.

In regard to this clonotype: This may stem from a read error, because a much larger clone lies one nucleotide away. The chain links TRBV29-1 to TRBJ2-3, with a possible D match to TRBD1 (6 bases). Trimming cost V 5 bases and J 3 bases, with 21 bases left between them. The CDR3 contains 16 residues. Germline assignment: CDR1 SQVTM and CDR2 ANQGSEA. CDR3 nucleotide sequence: TGCAGCGTTTTCGGCCTCCGGGACACGGGTACAGATACGCAGTATTTT. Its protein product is CSVFGLRDTGTDTQYF.

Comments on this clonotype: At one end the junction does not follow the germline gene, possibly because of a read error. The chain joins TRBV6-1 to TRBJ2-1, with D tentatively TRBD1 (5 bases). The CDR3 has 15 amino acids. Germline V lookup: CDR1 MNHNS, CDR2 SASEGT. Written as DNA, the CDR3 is TGTTCCAGCAGTGTAAACCCTGACAGCCAAGAGACCCAGTTCTTC. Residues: CSSSVNPDSQETQFF.

The CDR3 DNA is TGTATCAGCAGCTTGGACGACTATGGCTACACCTTC. The encoded protein is CISSLDDYGYTF. The rearrangement links TRBV5-6 to TRBJ1-2; no clear D gene. The CDR3 sequence is 12 residues long. Germline values: CDR1 SGHDT, CDR2 YYEEEE.

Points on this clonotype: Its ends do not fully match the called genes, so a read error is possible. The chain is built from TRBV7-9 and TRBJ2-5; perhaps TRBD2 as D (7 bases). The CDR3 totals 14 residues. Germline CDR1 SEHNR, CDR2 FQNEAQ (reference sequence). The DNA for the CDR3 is TGTGCCAACAGCTGGGGGGGCGGCCAAGCGACCCAGTACTTC. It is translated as CANSWGGGQATQYF. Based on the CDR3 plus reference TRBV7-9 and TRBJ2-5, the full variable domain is DTGVSQNPRHKITKRGQNVTFRCDPISEHNRLYWYRQTLGQGPEFLTYFQNEAQLEKSRLLSDRFSAERPKGSFSTLEIQRTEQGDSAMYLCANSWGGGQATQYFGPGTRLLVL.

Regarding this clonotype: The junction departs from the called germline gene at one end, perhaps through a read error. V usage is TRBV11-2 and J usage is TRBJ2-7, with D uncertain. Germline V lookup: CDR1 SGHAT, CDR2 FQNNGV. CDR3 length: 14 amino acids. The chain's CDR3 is CASSLDIVIPGLYF. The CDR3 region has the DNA TGTGCTAGCAGCTTAGATATCGTCATCCCCGGTCTGTATTTC.

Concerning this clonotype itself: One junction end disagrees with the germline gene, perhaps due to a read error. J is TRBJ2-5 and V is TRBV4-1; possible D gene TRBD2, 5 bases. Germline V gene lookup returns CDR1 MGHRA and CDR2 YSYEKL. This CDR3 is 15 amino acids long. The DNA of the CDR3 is TGCCCCAGCAGCCAAGGACTGACGGGGAAAGAGACCCAGTACTTC. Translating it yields CPSSQGLTGKETQYF.

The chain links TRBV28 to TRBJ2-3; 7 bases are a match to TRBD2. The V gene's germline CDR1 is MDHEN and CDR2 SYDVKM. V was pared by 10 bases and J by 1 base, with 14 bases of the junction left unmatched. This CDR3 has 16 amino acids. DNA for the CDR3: TGTGCCAACACCTTCGGGGGAGGGTTGGGCACAGATACGCAGTATTTT. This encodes CANTFGGGLGTDTQYF.

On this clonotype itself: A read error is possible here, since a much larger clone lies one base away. CDR3 nucleotide sequence: TGCGCCAGCAGCTTGGACGGTATAGCGGGATTTTACGAGCAGTACTTC. This encodes CASSLDGIAGFYEQYF. The rearrangement uses TRBV5-1 and TRBJ2-7; TRBD2 matches 8 bases. V was pared by 0 bases and J by 4 bases, with 9 bases of the junction left unmatched. CDR1 is SGHRS and CDR2 is YFSETQ in the germline V gene. The CDR3 has 16 amino acids.

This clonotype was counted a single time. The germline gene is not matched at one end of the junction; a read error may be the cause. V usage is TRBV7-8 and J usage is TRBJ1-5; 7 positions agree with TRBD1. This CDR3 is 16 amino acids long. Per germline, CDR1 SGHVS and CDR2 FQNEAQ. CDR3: CASSLSGGSGNLPQHF. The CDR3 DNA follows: TGTGCCAGCAGCTTATCAGGGGGATCGGGCAATCTGCCCCAGCATTTT.

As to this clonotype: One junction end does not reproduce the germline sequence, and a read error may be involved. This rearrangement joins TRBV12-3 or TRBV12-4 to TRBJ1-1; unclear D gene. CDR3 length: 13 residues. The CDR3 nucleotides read TGTGCCAACAGCCGACTGGGGAACACTGAAGCCTTCTTT. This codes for CANSRLGNTEAFF.

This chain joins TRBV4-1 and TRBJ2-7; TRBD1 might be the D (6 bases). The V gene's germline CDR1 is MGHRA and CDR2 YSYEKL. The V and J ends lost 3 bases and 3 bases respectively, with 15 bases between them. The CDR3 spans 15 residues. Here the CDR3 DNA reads TGCGCCAGCAGCCAGCCCAGGGGTATGGGCTACGAGCAGTACTTC. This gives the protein CASSQPRGMGYEQYF.

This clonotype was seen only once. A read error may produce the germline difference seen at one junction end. This CDR3 reads CASSFMARYERYF. The DNA of the CDR3 is TGTGCCAGCAGCTTCATGGCTCGGTACGAGCGGTACTTC. The chain couples TRBV11-2 to TRBJ2-7; D gene unclear. The germline gives CDR1 SGHAT, CDR2 FQNNGV. The CDR3 extends over 13 amino acids.

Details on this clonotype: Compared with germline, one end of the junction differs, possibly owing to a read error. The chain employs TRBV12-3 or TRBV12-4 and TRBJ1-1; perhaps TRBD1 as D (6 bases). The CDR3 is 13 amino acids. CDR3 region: CASRRTWDTEASF. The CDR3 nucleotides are TGTGCCAGCAGAAGGACATGGGACACTGAAGCTTCCTTC.

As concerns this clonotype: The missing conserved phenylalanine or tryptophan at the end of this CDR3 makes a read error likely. CDR3 in DNA: TGTGCCAGCAGCTTCGTGAACCAAGTGACCCAGTACCTC. This sequence encodes CASSFVNQVTQYL. The chain couples TRBV11-3 to TRBJ2-5; D unresolved. There are 13 residues in the CDR3. CDR1 is SGHNT, CDR2 YENEEA, per germline.

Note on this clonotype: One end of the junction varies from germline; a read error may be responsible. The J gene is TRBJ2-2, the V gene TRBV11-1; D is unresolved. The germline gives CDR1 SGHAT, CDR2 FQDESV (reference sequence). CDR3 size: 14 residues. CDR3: CATRPSLDTRELFF. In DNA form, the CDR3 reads TGTGCCACTAGACCGAGCCTTGACACCAGGGAGCTGTTTTTT.

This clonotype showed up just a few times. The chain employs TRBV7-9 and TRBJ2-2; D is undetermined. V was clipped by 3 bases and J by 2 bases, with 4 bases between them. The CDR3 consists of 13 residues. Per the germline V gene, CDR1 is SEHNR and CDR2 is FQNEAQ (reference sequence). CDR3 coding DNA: TGTGCCAGCAGCTTCGAAAACACCGGGGAGCTGTTTTTT. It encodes CASSFENTGELFF. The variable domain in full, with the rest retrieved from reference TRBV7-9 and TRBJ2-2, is DTGVSQNPRHKITKRGQNVTFRCDPISEHNRLYWYRQTLGQGPEFLTYFQNEAQLEKSRLLSDRFSAERPKGSFSTLEIQRTEQGDSAMYLCASSFENTGELFFGEGSRLTVL.